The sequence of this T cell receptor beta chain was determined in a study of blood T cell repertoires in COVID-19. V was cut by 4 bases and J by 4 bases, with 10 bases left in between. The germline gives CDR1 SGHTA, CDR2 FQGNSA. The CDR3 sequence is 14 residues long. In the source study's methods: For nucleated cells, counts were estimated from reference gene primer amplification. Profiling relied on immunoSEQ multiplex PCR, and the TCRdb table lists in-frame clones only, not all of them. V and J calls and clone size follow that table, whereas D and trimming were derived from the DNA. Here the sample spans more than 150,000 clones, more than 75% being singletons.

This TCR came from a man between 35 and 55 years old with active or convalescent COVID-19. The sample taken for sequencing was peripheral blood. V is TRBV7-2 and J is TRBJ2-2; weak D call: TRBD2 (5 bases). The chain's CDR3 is CASSSLGSTGELFF. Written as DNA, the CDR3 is TGTGCCAGCAGCTCGTTGGGGAGCACCGGGGAGCTGTTTTTT.